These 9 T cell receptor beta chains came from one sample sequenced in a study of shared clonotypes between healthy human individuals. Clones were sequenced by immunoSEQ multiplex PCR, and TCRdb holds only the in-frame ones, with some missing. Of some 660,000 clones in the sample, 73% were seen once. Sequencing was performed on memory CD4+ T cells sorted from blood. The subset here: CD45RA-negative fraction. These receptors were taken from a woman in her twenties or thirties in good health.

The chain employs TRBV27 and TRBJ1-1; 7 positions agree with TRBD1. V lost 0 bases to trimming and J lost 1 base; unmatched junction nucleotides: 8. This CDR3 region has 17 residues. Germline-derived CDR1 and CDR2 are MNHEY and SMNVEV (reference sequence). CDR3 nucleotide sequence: TGTGCCAGCAGTTTATCCACATTGGGACAGCCGAACACTGAAGCTTTCTTT. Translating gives CASSLSTLGQPNTEAFF.

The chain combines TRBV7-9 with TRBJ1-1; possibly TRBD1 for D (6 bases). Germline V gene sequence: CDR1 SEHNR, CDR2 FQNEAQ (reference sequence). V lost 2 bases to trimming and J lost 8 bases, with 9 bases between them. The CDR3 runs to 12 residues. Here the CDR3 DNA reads TGTGCCAGCAGCTTAATCACAGGGGAAGCTTTCTTT. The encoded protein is CASSLITGEAFF. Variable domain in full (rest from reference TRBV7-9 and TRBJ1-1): DTGVSQNPRHKITKRGQNVTFRCDPISEHNRLYWYRQTLGQGPEFLTYFQNEAQLEKSRLLSDRFSAERPKGSFSTLEIQRTEQGDSAMYLCASSLITGEAFFGQGTRLTVV.

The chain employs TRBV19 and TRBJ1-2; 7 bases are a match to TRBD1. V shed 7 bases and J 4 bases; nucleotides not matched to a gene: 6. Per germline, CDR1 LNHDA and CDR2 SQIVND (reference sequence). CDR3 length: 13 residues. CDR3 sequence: CASTTGVGYGYTF. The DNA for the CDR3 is TGTGCCAGTACCACAGGGGTAGGCTATGGCTACACCTTC.

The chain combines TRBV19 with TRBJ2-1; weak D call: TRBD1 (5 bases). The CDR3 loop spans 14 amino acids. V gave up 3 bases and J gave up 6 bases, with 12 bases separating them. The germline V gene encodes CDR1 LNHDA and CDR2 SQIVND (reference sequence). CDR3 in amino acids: CASSIPGFANEQFF. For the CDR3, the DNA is TGTGCCAGTAGTATTCCAGGGTTCGCCAATGAGCAGTTCTTC. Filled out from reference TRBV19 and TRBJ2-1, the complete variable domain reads DGGITQSPKYLFRKEGQNVTLSCEQNLNHDAMYWYRQDPGQGLRLIYYSQIVNDFQKGDIAEGYSVSREKKESFPLTVTSAQKNPTAFYLCASSIPGFANEQFFGPGTRLTVL.

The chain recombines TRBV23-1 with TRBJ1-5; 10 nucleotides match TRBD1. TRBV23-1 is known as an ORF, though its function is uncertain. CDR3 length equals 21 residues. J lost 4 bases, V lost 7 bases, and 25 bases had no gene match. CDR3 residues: CASKYVADRGYLRPGNQPQHF. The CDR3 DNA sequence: TGCGCCAGCAAATACGTGGCGGACAGGGGGTATCTCAGGCCGGGAAATCAGCCCCAGCATTTT.

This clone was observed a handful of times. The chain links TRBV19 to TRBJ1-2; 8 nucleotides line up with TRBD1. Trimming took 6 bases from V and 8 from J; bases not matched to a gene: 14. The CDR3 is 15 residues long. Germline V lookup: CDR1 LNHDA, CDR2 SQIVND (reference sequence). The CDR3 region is CASSRGQGGDGGYTF. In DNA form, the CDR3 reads TGTGCCAGTAGCCGTGGACAGGGAGGGGATGGCGGCTACACCTTC.

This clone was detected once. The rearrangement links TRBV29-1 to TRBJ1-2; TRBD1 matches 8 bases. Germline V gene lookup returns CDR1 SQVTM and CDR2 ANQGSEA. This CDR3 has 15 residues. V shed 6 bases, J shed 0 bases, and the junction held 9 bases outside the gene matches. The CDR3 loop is CSVVDREGANYGYTF. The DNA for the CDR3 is TGCAGCGTGGTGGACAGGGAAGGCGCTAACTATGGCTACACCTTC.

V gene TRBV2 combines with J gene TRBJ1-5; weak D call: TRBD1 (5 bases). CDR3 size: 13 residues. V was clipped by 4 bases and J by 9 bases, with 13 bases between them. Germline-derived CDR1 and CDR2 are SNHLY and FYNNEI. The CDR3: CASSGQGTSPQHF. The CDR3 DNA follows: TGTGCCAGCAGTGGTCAGGGTACTTCGCCCCAGCATTTT.

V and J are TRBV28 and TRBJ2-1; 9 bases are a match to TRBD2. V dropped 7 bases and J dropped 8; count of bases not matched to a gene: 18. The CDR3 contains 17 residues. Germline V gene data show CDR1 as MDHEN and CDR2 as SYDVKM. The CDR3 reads CASTPGVGTSLGDEQFF. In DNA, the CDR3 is TGTGCCAGCACTCCAGGGGTTGGGACTAGCCTCGGAGATGAGCAGTTCTTC.